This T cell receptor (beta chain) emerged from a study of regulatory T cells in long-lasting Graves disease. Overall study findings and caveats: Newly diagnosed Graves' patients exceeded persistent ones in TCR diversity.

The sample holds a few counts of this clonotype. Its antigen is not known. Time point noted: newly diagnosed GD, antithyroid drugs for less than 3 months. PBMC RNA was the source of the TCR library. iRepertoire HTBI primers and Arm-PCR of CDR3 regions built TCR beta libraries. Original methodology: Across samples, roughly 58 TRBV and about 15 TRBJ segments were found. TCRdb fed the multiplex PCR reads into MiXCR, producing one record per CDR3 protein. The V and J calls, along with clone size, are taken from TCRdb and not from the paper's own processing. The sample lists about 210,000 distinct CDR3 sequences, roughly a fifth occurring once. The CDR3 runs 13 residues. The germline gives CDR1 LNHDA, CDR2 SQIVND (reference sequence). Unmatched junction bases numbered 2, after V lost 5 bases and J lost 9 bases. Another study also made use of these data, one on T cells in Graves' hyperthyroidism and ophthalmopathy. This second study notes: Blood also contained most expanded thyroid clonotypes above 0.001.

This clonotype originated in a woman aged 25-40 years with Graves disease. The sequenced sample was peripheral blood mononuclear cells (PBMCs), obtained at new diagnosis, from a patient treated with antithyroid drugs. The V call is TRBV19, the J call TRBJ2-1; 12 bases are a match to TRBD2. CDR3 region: CASSALAGGEQFF. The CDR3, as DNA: TGTGCCAGTAGTGCACTAGCGGGAGGTGAGCAGTTCTTC.